This entry lists 6 T cell receptor beta chains sequenced from one sample in a study of healthy donors' naive CD4 and CD8 T cells. Starting from around 500 ng of total RNA, TCR libraries were made with linear amplification. Each CDR3 protein is one row after TCRdb ran MiXCR on the reads. Of approximately 200,000 distinct CDR3 sequences listed, 65% to 80% are singletons. Material: naive CD4+ and CD8+ T cells sorted from blood, pooled from several donors. The receptors derive from a pool of human donors in good health; the sample pools cells from several healthy donors.

The rearrangement links TRBV6-1 to TRBJ2-5; possible D gene TRBD2, 5 bases. The length of the CDR3 is 13 residues. Germline V gene lookup returns CDR1 MNHNS and CDR2 SASEGT. V dropped 2 bases and J dropped 4 bases, with 8 bases sitting between them. The CDR3 reads CASSEMGVETQYF. In DNA form, the CDR3 reads TGTGCCAGCAGTGAAATGGGAGTAGAGACCCAGTACTTC.

The CDR3 loop reads CASGHRASEAFF. The DNA of the CDR3 is TGTGCCAGCGGGCACAGGGCCTCTGAAGCTTTCTTT. J is TRBJ1-1 and V is TRBV12-3 or TRBV12-4; possibly TRBD1 for D (6 bases). This CDR3 is built from 12 residues. V dropped 8 bases and J dropped 6 bases, with 13 bases sitting between them.

The gene calls are TRBV27 and TRBJ1-2, with 8 nucleotides matching TRBD1. Germline values: CDR1 MNHEY, CDR2 SMNVEV (reference sequence). Trimming at V came to 7 bases and at J to 6 bases, leaving 4 bases not matched to a gene. The CDR3 is 12 amino acids. CDR3 protein: CASKAGGDGYTF. Written as DNA, the CDR3 is TGTGCCAGCAAAGCAGGGGGCGATGGCTACACCTTC.

This clonotype appeared a single time. The genes are TRBV27 and TRBJ2-5, with 10 bases matching TRBD2. The length of the CDR3 is 15 residues. Germline V lookup: CDR1 MNHEY, CDR2 SMNVEV (reference sequence). Trimming cost V 4 bases and J 2 bases; bases outside gene matches: 4. The CDR3 nucleotides are TGTGCCAGCAGTTCCCATAGCGGGAGGCAAGAGACCCAGTACTTC. Translating it yields CASSSHSGRQETQYF.

V usage is TRBV12-3 or TRBV12-4 and J usage is TRBJ1-1; D is unresolved. Trimming removed 3 bases from V and 8 bases from J, with 7 bases in between. CDR3 size: 11 residues. As DNA, the CDR3 is TGTGCCAGCAGTTTCTCCGCGGAAGCTTTCTTT. As protein: CASSFSAEAFF.

CDR3: CASSPREQNTEAFF. CDR3 bases: TGTGCCAGCAGCCCTCGGGAGCAGAACACTGAAGCTTTCTTT. V usage is TRBV4-2 and J usage is TRBJ1-1; unclear D gene. Trimming cost V 4 bases and J 1 base, with 10 bases left between them. Germline V gives CDR1 LGHNA, CDR2 YNFKEQ. The CDR3 contains 14 residues.